The entry below describes one T cell receptor beta chain. No antigen is known for it. This CDR3 spans 13 amino acids. With V trimmed by 4 bases and J by 6 bases, 5 bases remained unmatched. Germline loops: CDR1 KGHSH, CDR2 LQKENI. The record originates from a study of cytomegalovirus exposure and HLA in healthy donors. Study-wide points: The authors later found TCR association rates varying by HLA locus, with DRB1 most and HLA-C fewest. Earlier analysis looked at TCR beta V segments, and most were productive about 87% or about 30% of the time.

13 Jbeta primers and 60 Vbeta primers were used for the PCR. Generated by immunoSEQ multiplex PCR, the TCRdb table keeps only in-frame clones and is missing some. The sample yields about 150,000 clones, 60% to 80% seen once. Sample: PBMCs. The sequence derives from a woman in her thirties in good health and CMV-seronegative. This sequence joins TRBV18 and TRBJ1-2, with TRBD1 matching over 7 bases. CDR3 sequence (DNA): TGTGCCAGCTCACAGGGGGCTTCGAATGGCTACACCTTC. Amino acids: CASSQGASNGYTF.